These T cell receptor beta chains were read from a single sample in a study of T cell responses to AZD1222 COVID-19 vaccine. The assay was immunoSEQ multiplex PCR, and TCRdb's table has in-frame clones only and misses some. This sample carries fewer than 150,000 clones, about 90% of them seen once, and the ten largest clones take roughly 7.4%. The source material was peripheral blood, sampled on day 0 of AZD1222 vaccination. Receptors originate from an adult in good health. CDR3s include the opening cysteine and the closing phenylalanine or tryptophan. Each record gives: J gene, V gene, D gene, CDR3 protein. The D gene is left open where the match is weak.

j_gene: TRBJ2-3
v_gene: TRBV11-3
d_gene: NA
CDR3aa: CASSLGRATDTQYF

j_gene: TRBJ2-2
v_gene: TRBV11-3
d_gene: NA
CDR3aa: CASSRTGLGVTGELFF

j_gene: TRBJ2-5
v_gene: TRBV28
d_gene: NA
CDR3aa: CASSPGSGYQETQYF

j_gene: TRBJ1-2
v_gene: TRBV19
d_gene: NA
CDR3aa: CASSIYDRPTIFYGYTF

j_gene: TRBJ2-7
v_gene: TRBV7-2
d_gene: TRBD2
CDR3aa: CASSYHGLAGVYEQYF

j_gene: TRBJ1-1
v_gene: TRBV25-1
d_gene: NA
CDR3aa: CASSPRGDTEAFF

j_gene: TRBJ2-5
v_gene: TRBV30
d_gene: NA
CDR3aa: CAWSKSDGTTQYF

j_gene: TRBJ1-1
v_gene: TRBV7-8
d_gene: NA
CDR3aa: CASSSPFRGNTEAFF

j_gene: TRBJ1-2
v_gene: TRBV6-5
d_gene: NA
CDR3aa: CASSPTSRDYGYTF

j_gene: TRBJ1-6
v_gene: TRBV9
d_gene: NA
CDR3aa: CASSVDPSPNSPLHF

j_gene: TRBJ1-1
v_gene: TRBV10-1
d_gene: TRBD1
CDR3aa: CASKGQGNTEAFF

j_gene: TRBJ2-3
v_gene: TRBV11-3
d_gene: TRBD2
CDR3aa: CASSLGLAGGGTDTQYF

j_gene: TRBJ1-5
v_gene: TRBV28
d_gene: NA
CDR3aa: CASSLVVNNQPQHF